This TCR beta chain derives from a study of cytomegalovirus exposure and HLA in healthy donors. General study findings and limits: Among the sequence variants, a highly shared cluster was likely an artifact of sequencing.

The V gene's germline CDR1 is SGHTA and CDR2 FQGNSA. This CDR3 region has 13 residues. The V end was cut by 1 base, the J end by 5 bases, with 8 bases between. This clone showed up just a few times. Its antigen is undetermined. With 60 Vbeta and 13 Jbeta primers, the PCR was carried out. The repertoire was sequenced with immunoSEQ multiplex PCR; TCRdb's copy has only in-frame clones and lacks some. The table has about 150,000 clones, around 60% seen once. Input material: PBMCs. This TCR was sampled from a woman aged 60-75 years in good health and CMV-seropositive. This chain connects TRBV7-2 to TRBJ1-1, with D perhaps matching TRBD1 (5 bases). CDR3 DNA: TGTGCCAGCAGCTTAGAAGCAGGGACTGAAGCTTTCTTT. Protein sequence: CASSLEAGTEAFF.